Following are 25 T cell receptor beta chains from one sample sequenced in a study of blood T cell repertoires in COVID-19. The protocol was immunoSEQ multiplex PCR, while the TCRdb copy is restricted to in-frame clones and leaves out a portion. The sample holds 300,000 or so clones, around four fifths seen once. Material: peripheral blood. These receptors were collected from a woman aged 45 to 65 with active or convalescent COVID-19.

This clone was picked up one time. This chain links TRBV5-1 with TRBJ1-4; a weak D match, TRBD1 (6 bases). CDR1 and CDR2 (germline): SGHRS, YFSETQ. Trimming cost V 0 bases and J 3 bases, with 15 bases left between them. The CDR3 contains 17 residues. The CDR3 bases are TGCGCCAGCAGCTTGGGCTCGGGGGGCGCCCCTAATGAAAAACTGTTTTTT. The encoded protein is CASSLGSGGAPNEKLFF.

The chain couples TRBV28 to TRBJ2-5, with TRBD2 as a possible D gene (6 bases). There are 15 residues in the CDR3. V lost 3 bases and J lost 2, with 13 bases in between. Germline CDR1 is MDHEN and CDR2 is SYDVKM. CDR3 nucleotide sequence: TGTGCCAGCAGTTTGGTGCGCGGGGTTCAAGAGACCCAGTACTTC. Its protein product is CASSLVRGVQETQYF.

CDR3 nucleotide sequence: TGTGCCAGCAGAACGCAGGGTATTAAGGGAGAGACCCAGTACTTC. Protein sequence: CASRTQGIKGETQYF. The rearrangement joins TRBV28 to TRBJ2-5; TRBD1 might be the D (5 bases). CDR1 MDHEN and CDR2 SYDVKM come from the germline V gene. The CDR3 is made up of 15 amino acids. Trimming removed 6 bases from V and 4 bases from J, with 18 bases in between.

The chain recombines TRBV28 with TRBJ1-6; 7 nucleotides match TRBD1. With 5 bases clipped from V and 4 bases from J, the junction kept 8 bases outside the gene matches. The CDR3 totals 16 residues. Per the germline V gene, CDR1 is MDHEN and CDR2 is SYDVKM. The CDR3 nucleotides are TGTGCCAGCAGTCACCCGGGACAGCTTTATAATTCACCCCTCCACTTT. Amino acid sequence: CASSHPGQLYNSPLHF.

V usage is TRBV4-2 and J usage is TRBJ2-1, with TRBD2 matching 8 bases. V shed 4 bases, J shed 4 bases, and the junction held 21 bases outside the gene matches. Germline V lookup: CDR1 LGHNA, CDR2 YNFKEQ. This CDR3 contains 20 residues. Here the CDR3 reads CASSPPKNSGIGVGYNEQFF. The CDR3 bases are TGTGCCAGCAGCCCCCCTAAAAATAGCGGGATTGGAGTTGGATACAATGAGCAGTTCTTC.

The chain has TRBV11-2 and TRBJ2-7, with D possibly being TRBD2 (5 bases). The germline V gene has CDR1 SGHAT and CDR2 FQNNGV. V was cut by 5 bases and J by 2 bases, with 19 bases left in between. The CDR3 is 16 amino acids. DNA for the CDR3: TGTGCCAGCAGCCCGCGGGCGGACGCCTTGCCCTACGAGCAGTACTTC. The encoded protein is CASSPRADALPYEQYF.

Comments on this clone: This sample includes further DNA sequences coding for the same CDR3. The rearrangement joins TRBV5-4 to TRBJ1-1, with D maybe TRBD1 (6 bases). Germline CDR1 and CDR2: SGHNT and YYREEE (reference sequence). Trimming left V 2 bases short and J 0 bases short, with 11 bases between. This CDR3 contains 15 residues. CDR3 nucleotide sequence: TGTGCCAGCAGCTTACAGACAGGATTGAACACTGAAGCTTTCTTT. The encoded protein is CASSLQTGLNTEAFF.

The CDR3 sequence: CASSAEGAPGETQYF. In DNA, the CDR3 is TGCGCCAGCAGCGCCGAGGGGGCGCCGGGGGAGACCCAGTACTTC. The chain links TRBV5-1 to TRBJ2-5; 7 nucleotides line up with TRBD1. V lost 4 bases and J lost 5; bases outside the gene matches: 11. This CDR3 has 15 residues. Germline V gives CDR1 SGHRS, CDR2 YFSETQ.

For the CDR3, the DNA is TGCGCCAGCAGCCAAGATGCGCGCAGCAATCAGCCCCAGCATTTT. Amino acid sequence: CASSQDARSNQPQHF. J is TRBJ1-5 and V is TRBV4-1; D gene unclear. CDR3 size: 15 residues. The germline V gene encodes CDR1 MGHRA and CDR2 YSYEKL. With 0 bases removed from V and 1 base from J, the gap between germline ends came to 7 bases.

The V and J genes are TRBV19 and TRBJ1-4; D unclear. The germline V gene has CDR1 LNHDA and CDR2 SQIVND (reference sequence). This CDR3 has 13 amino acids. V gave up 6 bases and J gave up 10 bases, with 15 bases separating them. Written as DNA, the CDR3 is TGTGCCAGTAGGAGAAATCTGGAGGGAAAACTGTTTTTT. It translates to CASRRNLEGKLFF.

The chain joins TRBV18 to TRBJ2-4; TRBD2 is a possible D gene (5 bases). V shed 6 bases and J shed 1 base, with 19 bases lying between them. Germline V lookup: CDR1 KGHSH, CDR2 LQKENI. This CDR3 is 17 amino acids long. The CDR3 loop is CASSPGALPGAKNIQYF. CDR3 coding DNA: TGTGCCAGCTCGCCGGGTGCCCTACCGGGGGCCAAAAACATTCAGTACTTC.

The V gene is TRBV7-9, the J gene TRBJ1-2; 10 bases align to TRBD1. The CDR3 length is 15 residues. V was pared by 5 bases and J by 7 bases, with 10 bases of the junction left unmatched. Germline lookup yields CDR1 SEHNR and CDR2 FQNEAQ (reference sequence). CDR3 protein: CASSPTGGFVGGYTF. In DNA, the CDR3 is TGTGCCAGCAGCCCGACAGGGGGCTTTGTAGGTGGCTACACCTTC.

This clone was detected ten times or more. The rearrangement uses TRBV28 and TRBJ2-5, with TRBD1 as a possible D gene (6 bases). Per germline, CDR1 MDHEN and CDR2 SYDVKM. This CDR3 has 16 residues. Trimming left V 3 bases short and J 5 bases short, with 19 bases between. CDR3 protein: CASSFNPQGEGETQYF. In DNA, the CDR3 is TGTGCCAGCAGTTTCAACCCACAGGGAGAGGGGGAGACCCAGTACTTC.

About this clone itself: The same CDR3 also results from other DNA sequences found in this sample. For the CDR3, the DNA is TGTGCCAGCAGCCAATCTTCAAGGGGCCGGGGCAGGGGCCGGTACGAGCAGTACTTC. Protein: CASSQSSRGRGRGRYEQYF. The chain joins TRBV3-1 (or the pseudogene TRBV3-2) to TRBJ2-7; possibly TRBD1 for D (6 bases). Trimming took off 2 bases at V and 4 bases at J, with 27 bases between the two ends. The CDR3 runs 19 residues. The V gene's germline CDR1 is LGHDT and CDR2 YNNKEL (reference sequence).

The rearrangement joins TRBV2 to TRBJ2-2; 9 nucleotides line up with TRBD1. With V trimmed by 5 bases and J by 6 bases, 10 bases remained unmatched. CDR1 is SNHLY and CDR2 is FYNNEI in the germline V gene. The CDR3 runs to 16 residues. The CDR3 DNA sequence: TGTGCCAGCAGTTCCCTCCCCGACAGGGGGGCCGGGGAGCTGTTTTTT. Protein sequence: CASSSLPDRGAGELFF.

The chain carries TRBV4-1 and TRBJ1-2, with TRBD1 matching 7 bases. The junction had 12 bases not matched to a gene; V was cut back by 3 bases and J by 2 bases. There are 17 residues in the CDR3. From germline, CDR1 is MGHRA and CDR2 YSYEKL. As DNA, the CDR3 is TGCGCCAGCAGCCACGCCCCGGGGACAGAAAGAAACTATGGCTACACCTTC. Amino acid sequence: CASSHAPGTERNYGYTF.

The rearrangement links TRBV7-8 to TRBJ1-1; D is unclear. The V end lost 3 bases, the J end lost 4 bases, and 9 bases lay between the germline ends. The CDR3 is 13 amino acids. Looked up from germline, CDR1 is SGHVS and CDR2 is FQNEAQ. The CDR3 sequence is CASSLSGSTEAFF. The CDR3 DNA reads TGTGCCAGCAGCTTGTCGGGGTCCACTGAAGCTTTCTTT.

The chain has TRBV10-2 and TRBJ1-1; possibly TRBD1 for D (5 bases). The germline CDR1 and CDR2 sequences are WSHSY and SAAADI. The CDR3 consists of 12 residues. Trimming cost V 2 bases and J 11 bases, with 12 bases left between them. The CDR3: CASSERGSFAFF. CDR3 coding DNA: TGCGCCAGCAGTGAGAGGGGTAGTTTTGCTTTCTTT.

V and J are TRBV5-1 and TRBJ1-5, with 9 bases lining up with TRBD1. This CDR3 region has 14 residues. The germline V gene encodes CDR1 SGHRS and CDR2 YFSETQ. Trimming took 4 bases from V and 7 from J; bases not matched to a gene: 6. CDR3 in amino acids: CASSKDTGGQPQHF. Here the CDR3 DNA reads TGCGCCAGCAGCAAGGATACAGGGGGCCAGCCCCAGCATTTT.

V and J are TRBV28 and TRBJ2-7; 9 bases agree with TRBD2. This CDR3 comprises 16 residues. Germline values: CDR1 MDHEN, CDR2 SYDVKM. Trimming at V came to 1 base and at J to 2 bases, leaving 6 bases not matched to a gene. This CDR3 reads CASSLLPAGGTYEQYF. As DNA, the CDR3 is TGTGCCAGCAGTTTATTACCAGCGGGGGGAACCTACGAGCAGTACTTC.

This clone was seen only once. The chain carries TRBV2 and TRBJ2-3, with 11 bases lining up with TRBD1. The CDR3 consists of 14 residues. Germline V CDR1 and CDR2: SNHLY, FYNNEI. J was trimmed by 4 bases and V by 7 bases; bases with no gene match: 4. CDR3: CASIRTGGSDTQYF. CDR3 bases: TGTGCCAGCATTAGGACAGGGGGCTCAGATACGCAGTATTTT.

The chain recombines TRBV19 with TRBJ1-1; D may be TRBD1 (6 bases). Germline CDR1 is LNHDA and CDR2 is SQIVND (reference sequence). V lost 5 bases and J lost 5, with 12 bases in between. There are 13 residues in the CDR3. The CDR3 DNA follows: TGTGCCAGTAGTGCACAGAGGGGGACTGAAGCTTTCTTT. Protein product: CASSAQRGTEAFF.

The chain combines TRBV5-1 with TRBJ1-1; 11 bases fit TRBD1. V lost 3 bases, J lost 3 bases, and 1 base stayed unmatched. CDR3 length: 14 amino acids. Germline values: CDR1 SGHRS, CDR2 YFSETQ. CDR3 sequence reads: CASSWGQGDTEAFF. The CDR3 DNA reads TGCGCCAGCAGCTGGGGACAGGGGGACACTGAAGCTTTCTTT.

This clone was seen only a few times. The rearrangement links TRBV11-2 to TRBJ2-7, with 9 positions matching TRBD1. Germline trimming cut 1 base from V and 6 bases from J; bases unmatched to any gene: 7. The CDR3 spans 15 residues. Germline CDR1 is SGHAT and CDR2 is FQNNGV. The CDR3 sequence: CASSLVGQGFSEQYF. Here the CDR3 DNA reads TGTGCCAGCAGCTTAGTGGGACAGGGTTTTTCCGAGCAGTACTTC.

The chain is built from TRBV18 and TRBJ1-2, with 8 bases fitting TRBD1. Germline V gene data show CDR1 as KGHSH and CDR2 as LQKENI. The length of the CDR3 is 15 residues. V trimming: 4 bases; J trimming: 5 bases; junction bases outside the gene matches: 9. CDR3 residues: CASSRRQGTTYGYTF. The CDR3, as DNA: TGTGCCAGCTCACGGAGACAGGGGACCACATATGGCTACACCTTC.